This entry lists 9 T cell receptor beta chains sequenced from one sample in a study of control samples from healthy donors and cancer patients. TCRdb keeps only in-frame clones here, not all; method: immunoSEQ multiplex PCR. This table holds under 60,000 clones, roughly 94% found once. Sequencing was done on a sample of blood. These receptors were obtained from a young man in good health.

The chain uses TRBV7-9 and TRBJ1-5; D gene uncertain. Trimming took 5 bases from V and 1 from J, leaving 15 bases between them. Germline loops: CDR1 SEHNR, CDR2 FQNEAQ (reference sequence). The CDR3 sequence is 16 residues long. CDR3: CASSPTRSGSNQPQHF. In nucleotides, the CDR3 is TGTGCCAGCAGCCCGACCCGAAGCGGAAGCAATCAGCCCCAGCATTTT.

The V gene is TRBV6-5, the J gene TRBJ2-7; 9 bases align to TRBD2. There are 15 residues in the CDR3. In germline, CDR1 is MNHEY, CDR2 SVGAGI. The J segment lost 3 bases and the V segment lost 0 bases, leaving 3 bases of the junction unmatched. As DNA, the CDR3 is TGTGCCAGCAGTTACTCGTCTAGCGGGAACTACGAGCAGTACTTC. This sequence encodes CASSYSSSGNYEQYF.

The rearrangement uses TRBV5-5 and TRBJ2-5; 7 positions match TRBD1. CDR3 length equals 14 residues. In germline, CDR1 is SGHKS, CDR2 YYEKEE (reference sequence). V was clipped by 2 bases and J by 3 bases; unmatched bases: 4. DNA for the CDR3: TGTGCCAGCAGCTTAGGGACAGTAAAAGAGACCCAGTACTTC. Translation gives CASSLGTVKETQYF.

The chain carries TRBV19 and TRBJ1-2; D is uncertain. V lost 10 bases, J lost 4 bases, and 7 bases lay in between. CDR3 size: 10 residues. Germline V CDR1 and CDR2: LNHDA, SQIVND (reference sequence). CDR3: CATRSYGYTF. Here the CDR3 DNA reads TGTGCCACCCGTTCCTATGGCTACACCTTC.

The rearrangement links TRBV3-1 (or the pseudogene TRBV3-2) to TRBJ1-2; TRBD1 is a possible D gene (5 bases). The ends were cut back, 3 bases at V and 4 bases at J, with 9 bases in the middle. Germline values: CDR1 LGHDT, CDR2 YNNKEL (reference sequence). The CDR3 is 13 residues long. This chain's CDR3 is CASSHGRVYGYTF. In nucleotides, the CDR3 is TGTGCCAGCAGCCACGGCAGGGTCTATGGCTACACCTTC.

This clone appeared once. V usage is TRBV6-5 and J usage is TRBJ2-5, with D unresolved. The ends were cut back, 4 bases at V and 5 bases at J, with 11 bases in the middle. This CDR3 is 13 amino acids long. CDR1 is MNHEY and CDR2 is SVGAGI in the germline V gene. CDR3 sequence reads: CASSSNSKETQYF. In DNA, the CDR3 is TGTGCCAGCAGTTCTAACTCTAAGGAGACCCAGTACTTC.

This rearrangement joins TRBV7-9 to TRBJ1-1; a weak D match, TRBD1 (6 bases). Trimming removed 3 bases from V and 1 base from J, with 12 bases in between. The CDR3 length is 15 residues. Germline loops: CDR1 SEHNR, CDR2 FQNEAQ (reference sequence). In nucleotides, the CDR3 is TGTGCCAGCAGCTTTGGCAGGGGCTGGAACACTGAAGCTTTCTTT. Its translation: CASSFGRGWNTEAFF.

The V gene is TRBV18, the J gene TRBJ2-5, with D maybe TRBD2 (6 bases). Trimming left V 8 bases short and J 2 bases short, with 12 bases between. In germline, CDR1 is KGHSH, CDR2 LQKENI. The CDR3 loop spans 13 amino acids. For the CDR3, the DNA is TGTGCCAGCGGGCGGGACTTACAAGAGACCCAGTACTTC. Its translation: CASGRDLQETQYF. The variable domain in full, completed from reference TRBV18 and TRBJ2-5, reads NAGVMQNPRHLVRRRGQEARLRCSPMKGHSHVYWYRQLPEEGLKFMVYLQKENIIDESGMPKERFSAEFPKEGPSILRIQQVVRGDSAAYFCASGRDLQETQYFGPGTRLLVL.

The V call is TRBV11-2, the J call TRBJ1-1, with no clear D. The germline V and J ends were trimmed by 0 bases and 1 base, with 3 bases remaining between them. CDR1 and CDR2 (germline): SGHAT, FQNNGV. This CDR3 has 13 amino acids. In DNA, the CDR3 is TGTGCCAGCAGCTTAGAATCGAACACTGAAGCTTTCTTT. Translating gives CASSLESNTEAFF.